Listed below are T cell receptor beta chains from one sample, sequenced in a study of radiotherapy plus CTLA-4 blockade in lung cancer. Using immunoSEQ multiplex PCR, the repertoire was profiled, and TCRdb retains in-frame clones only, with some absent. The data contain about 80,000 clones, 78% of them singletons. The sample consisted of peripheral blood, taken from a patient treated with radiotherapy plus ipilimumab. The source of these receptors is a human donor with non-small cell lung cancer whose response to radiotherapy plus ipilimumab could not be evaluated. Some clones in this sample may be carry-over from other donors' samples. Each CDR3 is given with its conserved first and last residue. A D gene is named only where the DNA matches it firmly. Clone size is not always given. Where it is, it says once, few, many or a class for expanded clones.

V: TRBV29-1
D: -
size: -
J: TRBJ2-7
CDR3: CSVATYSYEQYF
DNA: TGCAGCGTTGCCACCTACTCCTACGAGCAGTACTTC

V: TRBV7-2
D: -
size: few
J: TRBJ1-3
CDR3: CASALQGFADTIYF
DNA: TGTGCCAGCGCCTTACAGGGTTTTGCAGACACCATATATTTT

V: TRBV27
D: -
size: few
J: TRBJ1-1
CDR3: CASSFLGAGETAEAFF
DNA: TGTGCCAGCAGTTTCCTAGGGGCAGGGGAAACGGCTGAAGCTTTCTTT

V: TRBV6-1
D: TRBD1
size: -
J: TRBJ2-3
CDR3: CASSDRDRGINTQYF
DNA: TGTGCCAGCAGTGACCGGGACAGGGGGATTAATACGCAGTATTTT

V: TRBV19
D: TRBD1
size: -
J: TRBJ1-5
CDR3: CASRTTGNSNQPQHF
DNA: TGTGCCAGTAGAACGACAGGGAATAGCAATCAGCCCCAGCATTTT

V: TRBV6-5
D: -
size: -
J: TRBJ1-1
CDR3: CATAGVEAFF
DNA: TGTGCCACCGCAGGTGTTGAAGCTTTCTTT

V: TRBV14
D: -
size: -
J: TRBJ1-1
CDR3: CASSQLGVTIGTEAFF
DNA: TGTGCCAGCAGCCAGCTAGGGGTGACGATCGGAACTGAAGCTTTCTTT

V: TRBV18
D: -
size: few
J: TRBJ1-3
CDR3: CASSPQGSSGNTIYF
DNA: TGTGCCAGCTCACCGCAGGGGAGCTCTGGAAACACCATATATTTT

V: TRBV5-4
D: TRBD1
size: -
J: TRBJ1-1
CDR3: CASSVLQGAAFF
DNA: TGTGCCAGCAGCGTACTTCAGGGGGCGGCTTTCTTT

V: TRBV9
D: -
size: -
J: TRBJ2-3
CDR3: CASSVAFGGTDTQYF
DNA: TGTGCCAGCAGCGTAGCTTTCGGGGGCACAGATACGCAGTATTTT

V: TRBV12-2
D: -
size: -
J: TRBJ1-1
CDR3: CASRFQQGSGTEAFF
DNA: TGTGCAAGTCGCTTTCAACAGGGATCTGGGACTGAAGCTTTCTTT

V: TRBV6-5
D: -
size: once
J: TRBJ1-1
CDR3: CASSYLGGYTEAFF
DNA: TGTGCCAGCAGTTACCTGGGGGGATACACTGAAGCTTTCTTT

V: TRBV4-3
D: TRBD1
size: once
J: TRBJ1-1
CDR3: CASSLGTGGRGTEAFF
DNA: TGCGCCAGCAGCCTAGGGACAGGGGGCAGGGGGACTGAAGCTTTCTTT

V: TRBV7-2
D: -
size: -
J: TRBJ2-7
CDR3: CASSYGQRYYEQYF
DNA: TGTGCCAGCAGTTACGGACAGAGATACTACGAGCAGTACTTC

V: TRBV10-1
D: TRBD1
size: -
J: TRBJ1-6
CDR3: CASSMGQGGAPLHF
DNA: TGCGCCAGCAGCATGGGACAGGGGGGAGCACCCCTCCACTTT

V: TRBV6-5
D: TRBD1
size: -
J: TRBJ1-2
CDR3: CASRRSHRGYGYTF
DNA: TGTGCCAGCAGGCGTTCCCACAGGGGCTATGGCTACACCTTC

V: TRBV7-2
D: TRBD2
size: -
J: TRBJ2-7
CDR3: CASSLLRGDHEQYF
DNA: TGTGCCAGCAGCTTATTACGGGGGGACCACGAGCAGTACTTC

V: TRBV7-9
D: -
size: few
J: TRBJ1-2
CDR3: CASSFSRGGGYTF
DNA: TGTGCCAGCAGCTTTTCCAGGGGTGGTGGCTACACCTTC

V: TRBV5-5
D: TRBD1
size: -
J: TRBJ1-1
CDR3: CASSLFRGQGRLAFF
DNA: TGTGCCAGCAGCCTTTTCCGGGGACAGGGACGATTGGCTTTCTTT

V: TRBV7-3
D: TRBD1
size: -
J: TRBJ1-2
CDR3: CASSLNGQGAVGYTF
DNA: TGTGCCAGCAGCTTAAATGGACAGGGGGCGGTTGGCTACACCTTC

V: TRBV4-2
D: TRBD1
size: once
J: TRBJ1-2
CDR3: CASNRPLARGTGGYGYTF
DNA: TGTGCCAGCAACCGGCCCCTGGCGCGAGGGACAGGGGGCTATGGCTACACCTTC

V: TRBV19
D: -
size: -
J: TRBJ1-1
CDR3: CASSRQEHTEAFF
DNA: TGTGCCAGTAGTCGACAGGAGCACACTGAAGCTTTCTTT

V: TRBV5-6
D: TRBD1
size: -
J: TRBJ1-3
CDR3: CASSLGTGSSGNTIYF
DNA: TGTGCCAGCAGCTTGGGGACAGGGAGCTCTGGAAACACCATATATTTT

V: TRBV7-9
D: TRBD2
size: -
J: TRBJ2-1
CDR3: CASSPGLAGGGEQFF
DNA: TGTGCCAGCAGCCCGGGACTAGCGGGCGGTGGTGAGCAGTTCTTC

V: TRBV19
D: TRBD1
size: -
J: TRBJ1-4
CDR3: CASSIRTGTEKLFF
DNA: TGTGCCAGTAGTATAAGGACAGGGACTGAAAAACTGTTTTTT